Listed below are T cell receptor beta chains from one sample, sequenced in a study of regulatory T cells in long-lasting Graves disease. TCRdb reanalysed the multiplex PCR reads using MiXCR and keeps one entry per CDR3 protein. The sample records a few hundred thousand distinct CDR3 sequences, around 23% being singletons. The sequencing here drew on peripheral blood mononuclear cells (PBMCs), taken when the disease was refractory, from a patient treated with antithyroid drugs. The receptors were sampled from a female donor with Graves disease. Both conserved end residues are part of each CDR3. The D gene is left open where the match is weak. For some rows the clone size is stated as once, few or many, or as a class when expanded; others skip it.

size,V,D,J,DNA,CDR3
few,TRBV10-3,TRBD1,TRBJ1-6,TGTGCCACGGAACCGGGACAGGGCCTTTCACCCCTCCACTTT,CATEPGQGLSPLHF
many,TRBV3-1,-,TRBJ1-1,TGTGCCAGCAACGACCTGGGACACACTGAAGCTTTCTTT,CASNDLGHTEAFF
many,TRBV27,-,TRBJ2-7,TGTGCCAGCAGTTTTTGGGGAAACGAGCAGTACTTC,CASSFWGNEQYF
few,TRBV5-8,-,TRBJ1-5,TGTGCCAGCAGCACCCGGACCGGAGGGGTAGGTCAGCCCCAGCATTTT,CASSTRTGGVGQPQHF
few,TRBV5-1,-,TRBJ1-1,TGCGCCAGCAGCTTCCTTGCGGTGAACACTGAAGCTTTCTTT,CASSFLAVNTEAFF
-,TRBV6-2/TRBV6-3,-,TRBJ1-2,TGTGCCAGCAGTCCCCGGGGGTTCTATGGCTACACCTTC,CASSPRGFYGYTF
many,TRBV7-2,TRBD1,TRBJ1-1,TGTGCCAGCAGCTTAGCGCTCGGGACAGGCTATATGAACACTGAAGCTTTCTTT,CASSLALGTGYMNTEAFF
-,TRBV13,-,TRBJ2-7,TGTGCCAGCAGCAACCAGGACAAAGGGTCCTACGAGCAGTACTTC,CASSNQDKGSYEQYF
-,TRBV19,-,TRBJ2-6,TGTGCCAGTAGCGCCGACAGGACCAACGTCCTGACTTTC,CASSADRTNVLTF
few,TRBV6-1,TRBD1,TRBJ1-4,TGTGCCAGCAGACCCGGGACAGGGGGCTACCCCCTGTTTTTT,CASRPGTGGYPLFF
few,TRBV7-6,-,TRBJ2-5,TGTGCTAGCAGCTTAGCCGCAGAAGAGACCCAGTACTTC,CASSLAAEETQYF
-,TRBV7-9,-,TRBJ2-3,TGTGCCAGCAGCTTAGTCTACAGGCAAAAAAATCCCACGCAGTATTTT,CASSLVYRQKNPTQYF
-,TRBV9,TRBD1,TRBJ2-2,TGTGCCAGCAGCCCCTCTGGGGGACAGGGTCTGTACACCGGGGAGCTGTTTTTT,CASSPSGGQGLYTGELFF
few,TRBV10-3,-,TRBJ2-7,TGTGCCATCAGTGAGCACGGGATGTCCTACGAGCAGTACTTC,CAISEHGMSYEQYF
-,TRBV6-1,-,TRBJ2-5,TGTGCCAGCAACGAGGATAGGGGCCAAGAGACCCAGTACTTC,CASNEDRGQETQYF
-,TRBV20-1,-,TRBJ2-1,TGCAGTGCTAGTAGGTCTCTCTACAATGAGCAGTTCTTC,CSASRSLYNEQFF
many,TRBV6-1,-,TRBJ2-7,TGTGCCAGCCGAGGTGAGGGTGAGCAGTACTTC,CASRGEGEQYF
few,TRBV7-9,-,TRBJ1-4,TGTGCCAGCAGCTTACGGGCGGGGATGGGTGAAAAACTGTTTTTT,CASSLRAGMGEKLFF
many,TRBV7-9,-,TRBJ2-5,TGTGCCAGCAGCTTGGCGGGTACACAAGAGACCCAGTACTTC,CASSLAGTQETQYF
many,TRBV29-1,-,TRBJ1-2,TGCAGCGTTGTGAAGGGGGGAACTAACTATGGCTACACCTTC,CSVVKGGTNYGYTF
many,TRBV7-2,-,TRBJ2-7,TGTGCCAGCAGCTTAGCCGAGGTCGAGCAGTACTTC,CASSLAEVEQYF
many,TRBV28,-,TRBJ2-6,TGTGCCAGCGAGGCGAGCTCTGGGGCCAACGTCCTGACTTTC,CASEASSGANVLTF